The 22 T cell receptor beta chains in this list originate from one sample, sequenced in a study of shared clonotypes between healthy human individuals. Profiled with immunoSEQ multiplex PCR; TCRdb holds only in-frame clones, not every one. The table has about 1.4 million clones, approximately 96% seen once; the top ten hold 1.2%. The source material was naive CD4+ T cells sorted from blood. Subset here: CD45RA+ positively selected. The receptors were sampled from a man aged 25-45 years in good health.

V is TRBV29-1 and J is TRBJ2-1, with D perhaps given as TRBD1 or TRBD2 (5 bases each). Trimming took 4 bases from V and 3 from J, leaving 13 bases between them. The CDR3 has 14 amino acids. Germline V gene sequence: CDR1 SQVTM, CDR2 ANQGSEA. The CDR3 loop reads CSVGGWDHYNEQFF. The DNA for the CDR3 is TGCAGCGTTGGGGGGTGGGACCACTACAATGAGCAGTTCTTC.

The rearrangement joins TRBV7-2 to TRBJ2-2; D is perhaps TRBD1 (5 bases). Trimming removed 1 base from V and 6 bases from J, with 12 bases in between. Germline V gives CDR1 SGHTA, CDR2 FQGNSA. The CDR3 is 15 amino acids. The CDR3 DNA sequence: TGTGCCAGCAGCTTAGGCAGGGCCCGACCCGGGGAGCTGTTTTTT. It specifies CASSLGRARPGELFF.

The sample holds one count of this clone. This chain connects TRBV6-4 to TRBJ1-5; 8 nucleotides match TRBD1. The V gene's germline CDR1 is MRHNA and CDR2 SNTAGT. Trimming at V came to 5 bases and at J to 1 base, leaving 7 bases not matched to a gene. There are 16 residues in the CDR3. Here the CDR3 DNA reads TGTGCCAGCAGTCGTCGGACAGGGCGAAGCAATCAGCCCCAGCATTTT. This sequence encodes CASSRRTGRSNQPQHF.

The V and J genes are TRBV14 and TRBJ1-5; no definite D call. Between the trimmed V and J ends, which lost 3 bases and 7 bases, there was a span of 7 bases. The germline V gene encodes CDR1 SGHDN and CDR2 FVKESK. The length of the CDR3 is 12 residues. The CDR3: CASSQGVQPQHF. CDR3 nucleotide sequence: TGTGCCAGCAGCCAGGGCGTCCAGCCCCAGCATTTT.

V usage is TRBV28 and J usage is TRBJ2-7, with D perhaps matching TRBD1 or TRBD2 (5 bases each). The length of the CDR3 is 14 residues. Germline CDR1 reads MDHEN; CDR2 reads SYDVKM. V was cut by 1 base and J by 4 bases, with 11 bases left in between. The CDR3 DNA sequence: TGTGCCAGCAGTTTATCGGGACCGGTGTACGAGCAGTACTTC. Its translation: CASSLSGPVYEQYF. Together with reference TRBV28 and TRBJ2-7, the CDR3 gives the full variable domain: DVKVTQSSRYLVKRTGEKVFLECVQDMDHENMFWYRQDPGLGLRLIYFSYDVKMKEKGDIPEGYSVSREKKERFSLILESASTNQTSMYLCASSLSGPVYEQYFGPGTRLTVT.

As concerns this clone: This sample also contains other DNA sequences that code for the same CDR3. The chain employs TRBV5-1 and TRBJ2-3, with a tentative D call TRBD2 (5 bases). The V gene's germline CDR1 is SGHRS and CDR2 YFSETQ. CDR3 length: 14 residues. V was pared by 5 bases and J by 4 bases, with 14 bases between. CDR3 nucleotides: TGCGCCAGCAGTCCCGGAGGAGTAGCAGATACGCAGTATTTT. This sequence encodes CASSPGGVADTQYF.

The chain uses TRBV6-6 and TRBJ1-2, with TRBD1 matching 7 bases. There are 13 residues in the CDR3. The V gene's germline CDR1 is MNHNY and CDR2 SVGAGI (reference sequence). CDR3: CAGRGNTNYGYTF. As DNA, the CDR3 is TGTGCAGGCAGGGGGAATACTAACTATGGCTACACCTTC.

V gene TRBV6-5 combines with J gene TRBJ2-7; D possibly matches TRBD1 or TRBD2 (5 bases each). The V and J ends lost 4 bases and 1 base respectively, with 14 bases between them. This CDR3 has 15 amino acids. Germline V gene lookup returns CDR1 MNHEY and CDR2 SVGAGI. The CDR3, as DNA: TGTGCCAGCAGTTCGAGGGGTTTGGCGTCCTACGAGCAGTACTTC. Protein product: CASSSRGLASYEQYF.

V and J are TRBV10-3 and TRBJ2-7; D possibly uses TRBD1 or TRBD2 (5 bases each). Between the trimmed V and J ends, which lost 3 bases and 6 bases, there was a span of 15 bases. The CDR3 extends over 14 amino acids. Germline loops: CDR1 ENHRY, CDR2 SYGVKD. CDR3 in DNA: TGTGCCATCAGTGAAGATAGGGACCCCGGCGAGCAGTACTTC. Translated: CAISEDRDPGEQYF.

V usage is TRBV5-5 and J usage is TRBJ1-4; weak D call: TRBD1 (5 bases). The CDR3 is 14 amino acids. V lost 2 bases and J lost 4, with 9 bases in between. Germline V gives CDR1 SGHKS, CDR2 YYEKEE (reference sequence). The chain's CDR3 is CASSLSGFNEKLFF. The DNA for the CDR3 is TGTGCCAGCAGCTTATCAGGGTTTAATGAAAAACTGTTTTTT.

The genes are TRBV18 and TRBJ2-3; D call uncertain. From germline, CDR1 is KGHSH and CDR2 LQKENI. This CDR3 has 14 amino acids. V lost 1 base and J 3 bases, leaving 8 bases between the germline ends. CDR3 sequence reads: CASSPRTVTDTQYF. Written as DNA, the CDR3 is TGTGCCAGCTCACCACGAACTGTTACAGATACGCAGTATTTT.

In regard to this clone: Other DNA sequences in this specimen translate into the identical CDR3. The rearrangement uses TRBV7-3 and TRBJ2-1; D remains unclear. The V and J ends lost 3 bases and 7 bases respectively, with 13 bases between them. The germline V gene has CDR1 SGHTA and CDR2 FQGTGA. The CDR3 extends over 14 amino acids. The CDR3 DNA reads TGTGCCAGCAGCTTGGTCCCCTCTAGAAATGAGCAGTTCTTC. Translating gives CASSLVPSRNEQFF.

The gene calls are TRBV27 and TRBJ2-7, with 10 bases that match TRBD1. Trimming at V came to 4 bases and at J to 3 bases, leaving 6 bases not matched to a gene. The CDR3 totals 15 residues. Germline CDR1 and CDR2: MNHEY and SMNVEV (reference sequence). The CDR3: CASSSPGQGYYEQYF. CDR3 nucleotides: TGTGCCAGCAGTTCTCCGGGACAGGGGTACTACGAGCAGTACTTC.

This clone was detected once. The chain is built from TRBV5-4 and TRBJ2-6; D gene unclear. Germline loops: CDR1 SGHNT, CDR2 YYREEE (reference sequence). CDR3 length equals 19 residues. Trimming pared 2 bases from V and 0 bases from J, leaving 18 bases between. The CDR3 region has the DNA TGTGCCAGCAGCTTCGAACCCCGGGTCATGAGCTCTGGGGCCAACGTCCTGACTTTC. This codes for CASSFEPRVMSSGANVLTF.

The genes are TRBV7-2 and TRBJ2-7; 7 bases match TRBD1. The germline gives CDR1 SGHTA, CDR2 FQGNSA. The CDR3 spans 12 residues. J lost 6 bases, V lost 5 bases, and 4 bases had no gene match. The CDR3 reads CASSPTGFEQYF. CDR3 nucleotide sequence: TGTGCCAGCAGCCCGACAGGGTTCGAGCAGTACTTC.

This clone was recorded only once. The chain couples TRBV18 to TRBJ2-7, with no clear D. Germline V CDR1 and CDR2: KGHSH, LQKENI. The CDR3 has 16 amino acids. Trimming took off 6 bases at V and 0 bases at J, with 18 bases between the two ends. The chain's CDR3 is CASSPGRIISSYEQYF. The CDR3 nucleotides read TGTGCCAGCTCTCCAGGTCGAATAATAAGCTCCTACGAGCAGTACTTC.

The genes are TRBV9 and TRBJ1-4, with 9 bases lining up with TRBD1. The CDR3 has 14 residues. Germline V CDR1 and CDR2: SGDLS, YYNGEE. Trimming at V came to 4 bases and at J to 7 bases, leaving 5 bases not matched to a gene. The chain's CDR3 is CASSPRTGVEKLFF. In DNA form, the CDR3 reads TGTGCCAGCAGCCCCAGGACAGGGGTTGAAAAACTGTTTTTT.

The chain couples TRBV5-5 to TRBJ2-1, with D tentatively TRBD2 (6 bases). This CDR3 contains 15 residues. Trimming removed 4 bases at V and 6 bases at J, with 17 bases between. Germline V gives CDR1 SGHKS, CDR2 YYEKEE (reference sequence). The CDR3 DNA reads as TGTGCCAGCAGCCCCTCAGGTGGGGGGTTCAATGAGCAGTTCTTC. It encodes CASSPSGGGFNEQFF. Based on the CDR3 plus reference TRBV5-5 and TRBJ2-1, the full variable domain is DAGVTQSPTHLIKTRGQQVTLRCSPISGHKSVSWYQQVLGQGPQFIFQYYEKEERGRGNFPDRFSARQFPNYSSELNVNALLLGDSALYLCASSPSGGGFNEQFFGPGTRLTVL.

About this clone: Other nucleotide sequences from this sample produce the same CDR3. This chain connects TRBV6-5 to TRBJ1-1; TRBD1 agrees at 10 bases. V shed 0 bases and J 6 bases; nucleotides not matched to a gene: 1. Germline CDR1 reads MNHEY; CDR2 reads SVGAGI. The CDR3 covers 14 residues. The DNA for the CDR3 is TGTGCCAGCAGTTACTCCGGACAGGGGGCTGAAGCTTTCTTT. This gives the protein CASSYSGQGAEAFF.

This clone was detected only once. The V call is TRBV6-4, the J call TRBJ1-3; D remains ambiguous. Germline V CDR1 and CDR2: MRHNA, SNTAGT. V was clipped by 9 bases and J by 1 base, with 19 bases between them. The CDR3 extends over 16 amino acids. CDR3 region: CARSPHGGQSGNTIYF. In nucleotides, the CDR3 is TGTGCCAGATCCCCGCACGGAGGCCAGTCTGGAAACACCATATATTTT.

V gene TRBV5-4 combines with J gene TRBJ2-7; 10 nucleotides agree with TRBD2. This CDR3 has 14 amino acids. CDR1 and CDR2 (germline): SGHNT, YYREEE (reference sequence). Losses at the gene ends were 4 bases for V and 7 bases for J; bases not matched to a gene: 8. Here the CDR3 reads CASSRTSGTGEQYF. In DNA, the CDR3 is TGTGCCAGCAGCAGGACTAGCGGCACGGGTGAGCAGTACTTC.

The chain carries TRBV5-1 and TRBJ2-5; 7 nucleotides agree with TRBD1. CDR1 and CDR2 (germline): SGHRS, YFSETQ. The V segment lost 5 bases and the J segment 2 bases; nucleotides outside the gene matches: 6. The CDR3 extends over 14 amino acids. The CDR3 nucleotides are TGCGCCAGCAGGCTGGGACAGATTCAAGAGACCCAGTACTTC. It codes for CASRLGQIQETQYF.